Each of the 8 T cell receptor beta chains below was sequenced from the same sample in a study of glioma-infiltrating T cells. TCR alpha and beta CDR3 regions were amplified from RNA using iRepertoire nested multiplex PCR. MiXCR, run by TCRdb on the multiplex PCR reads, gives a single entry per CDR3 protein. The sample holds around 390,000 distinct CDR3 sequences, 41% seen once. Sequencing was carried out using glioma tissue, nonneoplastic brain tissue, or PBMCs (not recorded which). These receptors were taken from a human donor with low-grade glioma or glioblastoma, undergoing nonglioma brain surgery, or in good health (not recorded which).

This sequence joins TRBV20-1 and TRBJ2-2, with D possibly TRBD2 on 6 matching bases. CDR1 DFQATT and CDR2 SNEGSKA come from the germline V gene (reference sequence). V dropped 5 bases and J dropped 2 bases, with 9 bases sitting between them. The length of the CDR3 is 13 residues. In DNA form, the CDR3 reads TGCAGTGCTGGGGGGTTAAACACCGGGGAGCTGTTTTTT. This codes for CSAGGLNTGELFF.

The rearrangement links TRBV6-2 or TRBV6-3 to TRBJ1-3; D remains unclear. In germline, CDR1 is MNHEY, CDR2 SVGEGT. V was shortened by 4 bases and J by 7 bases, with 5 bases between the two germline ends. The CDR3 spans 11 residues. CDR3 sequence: CASSFGNTIYF. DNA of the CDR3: TGTGCCAGCAGTTTCGGGAACACCATATATTTT.

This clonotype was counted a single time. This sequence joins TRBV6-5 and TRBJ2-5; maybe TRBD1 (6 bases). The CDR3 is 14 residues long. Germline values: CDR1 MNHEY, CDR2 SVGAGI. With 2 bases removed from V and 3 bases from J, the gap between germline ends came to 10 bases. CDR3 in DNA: TGTGCCAGCAGTTACCCCGGGACAAAAGAGACCCAGTACTTC. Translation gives CASSYPGTKETQYF.

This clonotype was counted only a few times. The CDR3 region is CASSQDIGNRAYEQYF. In DNA form, the CDR3 reads TGCGCCAGCAGCCAAGATATTGGGAATCGGGCCTACGAGCAGTACTTC. The rearrangement uses TRBV4-1 and TRBJ2-7; D unclear. Germline values: CDR1 MGHRA, CDR2 YSYEKL. The CDR3 covers 16 residues. Trimming removed 0 bases at V and 2 bases at J, with 14 bases between.

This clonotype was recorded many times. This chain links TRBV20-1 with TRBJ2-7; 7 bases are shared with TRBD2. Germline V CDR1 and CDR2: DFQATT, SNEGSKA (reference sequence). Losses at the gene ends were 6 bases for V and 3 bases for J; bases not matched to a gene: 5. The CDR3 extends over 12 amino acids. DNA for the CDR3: TGCAGTGCCAGCGGGACTAACTACGAGCAGTACTTC. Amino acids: CSASGTNYEQYF.

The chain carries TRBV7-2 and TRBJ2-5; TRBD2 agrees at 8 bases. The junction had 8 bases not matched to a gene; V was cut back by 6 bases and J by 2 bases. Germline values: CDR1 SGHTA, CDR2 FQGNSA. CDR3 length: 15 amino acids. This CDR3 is CASRAILAAQETQYF. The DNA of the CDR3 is TGTGCCAGCAGGGCGATACTAGCGGCACAAGAGACCCAGTACTTC.

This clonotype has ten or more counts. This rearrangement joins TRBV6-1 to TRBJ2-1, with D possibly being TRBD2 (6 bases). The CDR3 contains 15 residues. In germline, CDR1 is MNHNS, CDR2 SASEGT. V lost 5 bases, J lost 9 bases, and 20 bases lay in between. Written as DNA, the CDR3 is TGTGCCAGCAGTCCCGACAGTTCCCCCGGGGGTGAGCAGTTCTTC. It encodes CASSPDSSPGGEQFF.

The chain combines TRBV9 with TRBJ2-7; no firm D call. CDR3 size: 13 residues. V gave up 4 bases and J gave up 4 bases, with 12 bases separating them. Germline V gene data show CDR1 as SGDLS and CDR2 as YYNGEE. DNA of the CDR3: TGTGCCAGCAGCCCGAGTTCAGAATACGAGCAGTACTTC. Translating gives CASSPSSEYEQYF.